Presented here are 13 T cell receptor beta chains from one specimen sequenced in a study of CD8+CD57+ T cells in acquired aplastic anemia. Genomic DNA, serving as template, underwent TCR beta VDJ and CDR3 profiling. TCRdb itself ran the reads through MiXCR, one entry per CDR3 protein. The sample consists of hundreds of thousands of distinct CDR3 sequences, approximately 82% of them appearing once. Sequenced patients had shown CD8+CD57+ cell expansion by flow cytometry. The sequenced sample was sorted CD4+, CD8+, or CD8+CD57+ T cells (not recorded which) from PBMCs. These receptor sequences come from a human donor with aplastic anemia.

The chain recombines TRBV12-5 with TRBJ2-5; 8 positions agree with TRBD1. V shed 7 bases, J shed 3 bases, and the junction held 7 bases outside the gene matches. CDR1 is LGHNT and CDR2 is FRNRAP in the germline V gene. The CDR3 length is 14 residues. The CDR3 reads CASAPPTGEETQYF. The CDR3 coding sequence is TGTGCTAGTGCCCCTCCGACAGGGGAAGAGACCCAGTACTTC.

This chain connects TRBV7-3 to TRBJ1-1; no clear D. The germline CDR1 and CDR2 sequences are SGHTA and FQGTGA. Trimming pared 2 bases from V and 6 bases from J, leaving 22 bases between. This CDR3 region has 17 residues. The CDR3 reads CASSLSGGGQDEAEAFF. The CDR3 DNA is TGTGCCAGCAGCTTATCAGGCGGAGGGCAAGATGAAGCTGAAGCTTTCTTT. The variable domain in full, completed from reference TRBV7-3 and TRBJ1-1, reads GAGVSQTPSNKVTEKGKYVELRCDPISGHTALYWYRQSLGQGPEFLIYFQGTGAADDSGLPNDRFFAVRPEGSVSTLKIQRTERGDSAVYLCASSLSGGGQDEAEAFFGQGTRLTVV.

The sample holds a few counts of this clonotype. The chain recombines TRBV6-5 with TRBJ2-7, with TRBD1 as a possible D gene (7 bases). With 6 bases removed from V and 10 bases from J, the gap between germline ends came to 19 bases. The CDR3 contains 13 residues. Germline loops: CDR1 MNHEY, CDR2 SVGAGI. The CDR3 DNA is TGTGCCAGCAGCCAGGGGGGCGGAAACGGTCAGTACGTC. Protein sequence: CASSQGGGNGQYV.

This chain joins TRBV7-3 and TRBJ1-6; perhaps TRBD1 as D (6 bases). The CDR3 is 16 amino acids. Per the germline V gene, CDR1 is SGHTA and CDR2 is FQGTGA. V was clipped by 6 bases and J by 3 bases, with 15 bases between them. CDR3 sequence: CASRWGASGYNSPLHF. DNA for the CDR3: TGTGCCAGCAGATGGGGGGCGAGCGGCTATAATTCACCCCTCCACTTT.

As to this clonotype: The CDR3 ends on some other residue instead of the conserved phenylalanine or tryptophan, so this is likely a read error. The limits of the CDR3 on the DNA are not certain, so only TCRdb's listed CDR3 is given. J is TRBJ2-3 and V is TRBV9; the D call TRBD1 from the table was never checked on the DNA. A total of 13 residues make up the CDR3, ends included. Per germline, CDR1 SGDLS and CDR2 YYNGEE. The CDR3 reads CASSASQGGETNV.

This chain connects TRBV29-1 to TRBJ2-1, with D perhaps being TRBD1 or TRBD2 (5 bases each). V shed 2 bases and J shed 9 bases, with 17 bases lying between them. The germline V gene has CDR1 SQVTM and CDR2 ANQGSEA. The CDR3 runs to 14 residues. The CDR3 DNA reads as TGCAGCGTTGAACCCGGGGCGGGCTGGGGTGAGCAGTTCTTC. It specifies CSVEPGAGWGEQFF.

The rearrangement joins TRBV7-9 to TRBJ2-4, with D perhaps matching TRBD2 (5 bases). The J call is uncertain, as TRBJ2-2 better fits the DNA end. The CDR3 sequence is 12 residues long. CDR1 is SEHNR and CDR2 is FQNEAQ in the germline V gene (reference sequence). CDR3 bases: TGTGCCAGCAGCTTAGCACCGAGGGTGCTGTTTTTT. The encoded protein is CASSLAPRVLFF.

Worth noting for this clonotype: The germline gene is not matched at one end of the junction; a read error may be the cause. The V call is TRBV7-9, the J call TRBJ1-1, with D hard to call. CDR1 and CDR2 from the germline V gene are SEHNR and FQNEAQ (reference sequence). The CDR3 is made up of 14 amino acids. CDR3 residues: CASSFGRPRTALSF. CDR3 DNA sequence: TGCGCCAGCAGCTTTGGTCGACCCAGGACTGCACTTTCCTTT.

This chain uses TRBV3-1 with TRBJ2-3, with 9 bases fitting TRBD2. Germline trimming cut 4 bases from V and 1 base from J; bases unmatched to any gene: 21. Germline CDR1 is LGHDT and CDR2 is YNNKEL (reference sequence). The CDR3 has 21 amino acids. This CDR3 is CASSPPPEWASGTGGTDTQYF. The CDR3 DNA follows: TGTGCCAGCAGCCCCCCCCCGGAATGGGCTAGCGGGACGGGGGGCACAGATACGCAGTATTTT.

For this clonotype: Because the CDR3's place on the DNA is in doubt, the DNA is left out and the CDR3 is given as listed by TCRdb. This CDR3 reads CAKHRIRSIFAQAF. The J gene is TRBJ2-3, the V gene TRBV7-8. The CDR3 has 14 amino acids, counting both end residues. Germline values: CDR1 SGHVS, CDR2 FQNEAQ.

The sample holds one count of this clonotype. The rearrangement uses TRBV19 and TRBJ2-5; weak D call: TRBD2 (6 bases). The V end was cut by 10 bases, the J end by 7 bases, with 13 bases between. Germline assignment: CDR1 LNHDA and CDR2 SQIVND (reference sequence). There are 11 residues in the CDR3. The CDR3 DNA follows: TGTGCCACCAGGAGGGGAGGGACCCAGTACTTC. This translates into CATRRGGTQYF.

The chain recombines TRBV19 with TRBJ2-5; possibly TRBD1 for D (6 bases). Germline V gives CDR1 LNHDA, CDR2 SQIVND (reference sequence). The CDR3 length is 15 residues. Trimming removed 6 bases from V and 3 bases from J, with 17 bases in between. DNA for the CDR3: TGTGCCAGTAGCATCGGACACGGGACAAAAGAGACCCAGTACTTC. Translation: CASSIGHGTKETQYF. Based on the CDR3 plus reference TRBV19 and TRBJ2-5, the full variable domain is DGGITQSPKYLFRKEGQNVTLSCEQNLNHDAMYWYRQDPGQGLRLIYYSQIVNDFQKGDIAEGYSVSREKKESFPLTVTSAQKNPTAFYLCASSIGHGTKETQYFGPGTRLLVL.

The sample holds a few counts of this clonotype. Here the CDR3 reads CAISLSSGEQINEKLFF. Written as DNA, the CDR3 is TGTGCCATCAGCTTGTCTTCAGGAGAACAAATTAATGAAAAACTGTTTTTT. J is TRBJ1-4 and V is TRBV12-3 or TRBV12-4; D is unclear. The V gene lost 10 bases and the J gene lost 4 bases, with 25 bases spanning the gap. The CDR3 length is 17 residues.